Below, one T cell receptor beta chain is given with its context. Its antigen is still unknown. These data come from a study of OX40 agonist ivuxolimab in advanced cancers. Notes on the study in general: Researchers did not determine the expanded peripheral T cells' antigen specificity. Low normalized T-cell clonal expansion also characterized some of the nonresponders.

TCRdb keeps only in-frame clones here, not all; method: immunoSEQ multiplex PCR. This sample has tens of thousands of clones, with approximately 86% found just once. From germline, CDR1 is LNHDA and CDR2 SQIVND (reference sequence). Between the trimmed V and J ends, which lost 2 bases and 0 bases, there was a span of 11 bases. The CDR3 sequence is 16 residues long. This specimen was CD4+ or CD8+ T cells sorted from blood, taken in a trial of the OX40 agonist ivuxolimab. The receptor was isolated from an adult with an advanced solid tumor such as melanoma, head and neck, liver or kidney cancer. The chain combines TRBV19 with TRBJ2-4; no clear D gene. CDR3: CASSITPELAKNIQYF. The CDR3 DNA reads TGTGCCAGTAGTATAACTCCGGAGCTAGCCAAAAACATTCAGTACTTC.